A selection of T cell receptor beta chains follows, all from one sample in a study of T cell repertoires in cytomegalovirus infection. TCRdb re-derived calls from the reads in MiXCR, one entry per CDR3 protein. This sample yields roughly 130,000 distinct CDR3 sequences, of which roughly a quarter are seen a single time; 34% belongs to the top ten. Their cognate antigens are unknown. The sequenced sample was PBMCs, sequenced either directly or after in vitro stimulation (not recorded which). All receptors come from a human donor in good health (CMV status not recorded). Some clones in this sample may be carry-over from other donors' samples. Both conserved end residues are part of each CDR3. A D gene is named only where the DNA matches it firmly. Expanded clones get a size class; other rows say once, few or many, or leave the size out.

>TRBJ2-7|TRBV18|-|-
TGTGCCAGCTCACCATACCGGGACGCCTCCTACGAGCAGTACTTC
CASSPYRDASYEQYF
>TRBJ1-2|TRBV7-6|-|many
TGTGCCAGCAGCTTAGGCGCAGGGCCGCTCGATGGCTACACCTTC
CASSLGAGPLDGYTF
>TRBJ2-7|TRBV7-2|TRBD2|many
TGTGCCAGCAGCCCCGGGACTAGAATCTCCGAGCAGTACTTC
CASSPGTRISEQYF
>TRBJ1-2|TRBV24-1|TRBD1|-
TGTGCCACCAGTGATCGGACAGGGTGGTATGGCTACACCTTC
CATSDRTGWYGYTF
>TRBJ2-3|TRBV5-4|TRBD2|few
TGTGCCAGCGGTGGACTAGCGGGAGTTCGGGATACGCAGTATTTT
CASGGLAGVRDTQYF
>TRBJ2-3|TRBV20-1|TRBD2|-
TGCAGTGCTAGCCCCTTCGCGGGAGTATCAGATACGCAGTATTTT
CSASPFAGVSDTQYF
>TRBJ2-3|TRBV19|-|-
TGTGCCAGTAGTATCCCCGGGAGCTACACAGATACGCAGTATTTT
CASSIPGSYTDTQYF
>TRBJ2-1|TRBV4-1|TRBD2|-
TGCGCCAGCAGCCACACCGGGACTAGTGGGCGACGCGAGCAGTTCTTC
CASSHTGTSGRREQFF
>TRBJ2-6|TRBV11-2|-|-
TGTGCCAGCAGCCTGCTTCGCGTCTCTGGGGCCAACGTCCTGACTTTC
CASSLLRVSGANVLTF
>TRBJ2-2|TRBV6-2/TRBV6-3|TRBD2|few
TGTGCCAGCAGTTACAGGGCCGGACTAGCGGGATCTTTCGGTCTCGGGGAGCTGTTTTTT
CASSYRAGLAGSFGLGELFF
>TRBJ2-3|TRBV7-8|-|many
TGTGCCAGCAGCTTAGGCGACAGTTACACAGATACGCAGTATTTT
CASSLGDSYTDTQYF
>TRBJ2-3|TRBV10-3|-|-
TGTGCCATCAGTGATCTTCGCGGGATAGGGGGGGATACGCAGTATTTT
CAISDLRGIGGDTQYF
>TRBJ1-1|TRBV7-9|-|few
TGTGCCAGCAGCCCGGGGGATCTGAACACTGAAGCTTTCTTT
CASSPGDLNTEAFF
>TRBJ2-7|TRBV19|-|few
TGTGCCAGTACACAAGGGGCTAAGGACGAGCAGTACTTC
CASTQGAKDEQYF
>TRBJ1-2|TRBV15|-|-
TGTGCCACCAGCAGAGATTCAGCATGGGGCTACACCTTC
CATSRDSAWGYTF
>TRBJ2-5|TRBV4-2|TRBD2|-
TGTGCCAGCAGCCAGGCCGGGGGACTAGCGGGGGAAGAGACCCAGTACTTC
CASSQAGGLAGEETQYF
>TRBJ1-1|TRBV28|-|few
TGTGCCAGCAGACCCATGAACACTGAAGCTTTCTTT
CASRPMNTEAFF
>TRBJ2-3|TRBV12-3/TRBV12-4|TRBD2|few
TGTGCCAGCACAGCGGGAGTTGTAGGTAGCACAGATACGCAGTATTTT
CASTAGVVGSTDTQYF
>TRBJ1-5|TRBV27|-|few
TGTGCCAGCAGTTTATTCATGGGCAATCAGCCCCAGCATTTT
CASSLFMGNQPQHF
>TRBJ2-5|TRBV7-2|TRBD2|few
TGTGCCAGCAGCTTACGTAGCGGGAGGGCCCTAGGTGGGCGAGAGACCCAGTACTTC
CASSLRSGRALGGRETQYF
>TRBJ1-3|TRBV15|-|-
TGTGCCACCAGCAGAGATCCCCCCAGTCCTGGAAACACCATATATTTT
CATSRDPPSPGNTIYF
>TRBJ2-1|TRBV7-2|TRBD2|many
TGTGCCAGCAGCACCACTAGCGGGATGTACAATGAGCAGTTCTTC
CASSTTSGMYNEQFF
>TRBJ1-5|TRBV28|TRBD1|-
TGTGCCAGCAGTCGGGGACAGGGAATCGATCAGCCCCAGCATTTT
CASSRGQGIDQPQHF
>TRBJ2-7|TRBV29-1|TRBD2|few
TGCAGCGTTCCTGGACTAGCGGGAGGGACCGGTTGGTGGGAGCAGTACTTC
CSVPGLAGGTGWWEQYF
>TRBJ2-3|TRBV7-2|-|many
TGTGCCAGCAGCTTATTGGTCAGGGGGGCCAGCACAGATACGCAGTATTTT
CASSLLVRGASTDTQYF
>TRBJ2-1|TRBV20-1|TRBD2|-
TGCAGTGCTAGACCTAGCGGGAGGGATTACAATGAGCAGTTCTTC
CSARPSGRDYNEQFF
>TRBJ2-5|TRBV4-2|TRBD2|few
TGTGCCAGCAGCCACCCCGGGACTAGCGAGTGGGAGACCCAGTACTTC
CASSHPGTSEWETQYF
>TRBJ1-2|TRBV28|-|-
TGTGCCAGCAGTGACTGGGACAACGATTATGGCTACACCTTC
CASSDWDNDYGYTF
>TRBJ1-1|TRBV7-9|-|few
TGTGCCAGCAGCTTTCTAGGGGGAAGGATGAACACTGAAGCTTTCTTT
CASSFLGGRMNTEAFF
>TRBJ1-1|TRBV7-8|-|few
TGTGCCAGCAGCTTAGGGGCCCTCCGCATGAACACTGAAGCTTTCTTT
CASSLGALRMNTEAFF
>TRBJ2-1|TRBV2|-|-
TGTGCCATCAATCAGGGCGAGTTCTACAATGAGCAGTTCTTC
CAINQGEFYNEQFF
>TRBJ2-5|TRBV20-1|-|-
TGCAGTGCTAGTAGGCCCGAGGGGGAGACCCAGTACTTC
CSASRPEGETQYF
>TRBJ1-2|TRBV7-2|TRBD1|-
TGTGCCAGCAGCTGGGGACAGTTCTATGGCTACACCTTC
CASSWGQFYGYTF
>TRBJ1-2|TRBV7-2|TRBD1|-
TGTGCCAGCAGCCAGGGGGGGGATGTGTCGAACTATGGCTACACCTTC
CASSQGGDVSNYGYTF
>TRBJ1-1|TRBV11-2|-|many
TGTGCCAGCAGCTTAGCCCCCAGGGTGAACACTGAAGCTTTCTTT
CASSLAPRVNTEAFF
>TRBJ1-1|TRBV3-1|-|few
TGTGCCAGCAGATCGACTGAACAGGTCTCCACTGAAGCTTTCTTT
CASRSTEQVSTEAFF
>TRBJ2-1|TRBV29-1|TRBD2|-
TGCAGCGTTGAAACTACCCTAGCGGGAGGGCCCAAGAATGAGCAGTTCTTC
CSVETTLAGGPKNEQFF
>TRBJ1-2|TRBV6-1|-|-
TGTGCCAGCAGTGAAACCTTCACCGGATCCTATGGCTACACCTTC
CASSETFTGSYGYTF
>TRBJ1-5|TRBV6-2/TRBV6-3|-|-
TGTGCCAGCAGTTACTCGGCTCAGCCCCAGCATTTT
CASSYSAQPQHF
>TRBJ2-1|TRBV24-1|TRBD2|many
TGTGCCACCAGTGAACGGCCGGGACTAGCGGGAGGCTGGGAGCAGTTCTTC
CATSERPGLAGGWEQFF
>TRBJ1-1|TRBV12-3/TRBV12-4|TRBD1|-
TGTGCCAGCAGTCCAGGACAGGGGTTGACAGCTTTCTTT
CASSPGQGLTAFF
>TRBJ2-2|TRBV19|-|-
TGTGCCAGTAGTGAGGGGTCCGGGGAGCTGTTTTTT
CASSEGSGELFF
>TRBJ2-3|TRBV4-1|-|-
TGCGCCAGCAGCCAAATCGGGGGCGCAAATACGCAGTATTTT
CASSQIGGANTQYF
>TRBJ1-2|TRBV2|TRBD1|-
TGTGCCAGCAGTGATACAGGGGACGGCTACACCTTC
CASSDTGDGYTF
>TRBJ2-5|TRBV7-8|TRBD1|many
TGTGCCAGCAGCTTAGCGCCCCAGGGGGCTAGACGAGAGACCCAGTACTTC
CASSLAPQGARRETQYF